The clone carrying this T cell receptor beta chain was seen once. The antigen remains undetermined. Sequencing was performed with immunoSEQ multiplex PCR; in TCRdb, only in-frame clones are kept and a portion is missing. The table includes 35,000 to 50,000 clones, 80% to 95% detected once. This sample is drawn from a study of cytomegalovirus exposure and HLA in healthy donors. Study-level points and caveats: In the approximately 130 validation repertoires, a later analysis found that first-cohort TCR clusters tended to co-occur. The study put 150 to 200 TCR beta chains on its list as cytomegalovirus-associated. In vitro data verified a few CMV-associated chains as specific for CMV antigens.

Trimming cost V 2 bases and J 4 bases; bases outside gene matches: 6. There are 15 residues in the CDR3. Germline lookup yields CDR1 SGHRS and CDR2 YFSETQ. The sequenced material came from PBMCs. The receptor's source is a woman younger than 35 in good health and CMV-seronegative. The chain has TRBV5-1 and TRBJ2-7; 10 nucleotides line up with TRBD1. CDR3 nucleotide sequence: TGCGCCAGCAGCTTATTGACAGGGGGCGAGTACGAGCAGTACTTC. Protein: CASSLLTGGEYEQYF.